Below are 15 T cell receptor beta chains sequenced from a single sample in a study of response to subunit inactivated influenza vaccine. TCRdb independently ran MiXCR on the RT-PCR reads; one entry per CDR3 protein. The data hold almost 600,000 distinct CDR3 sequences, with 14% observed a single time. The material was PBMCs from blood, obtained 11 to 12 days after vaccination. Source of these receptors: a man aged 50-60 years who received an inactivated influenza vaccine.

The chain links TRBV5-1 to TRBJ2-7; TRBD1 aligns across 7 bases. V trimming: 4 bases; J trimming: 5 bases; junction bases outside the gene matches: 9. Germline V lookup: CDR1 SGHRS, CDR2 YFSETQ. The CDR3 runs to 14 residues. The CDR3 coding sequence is TGCGCCAGCAGCCCCGTCGGCACAGGGGACGAGCAGTACTTC. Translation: CASSPVGTGDEQYF.

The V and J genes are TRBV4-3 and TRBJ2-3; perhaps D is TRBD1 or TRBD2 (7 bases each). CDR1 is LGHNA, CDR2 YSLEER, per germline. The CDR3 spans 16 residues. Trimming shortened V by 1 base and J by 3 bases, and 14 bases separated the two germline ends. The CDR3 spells CASSQGSGGGTDTQYF. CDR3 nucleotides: TGCGCCAGCAGCCAAGGTTCAGGGGGGGGGACAGATACGCAGTATTTT.

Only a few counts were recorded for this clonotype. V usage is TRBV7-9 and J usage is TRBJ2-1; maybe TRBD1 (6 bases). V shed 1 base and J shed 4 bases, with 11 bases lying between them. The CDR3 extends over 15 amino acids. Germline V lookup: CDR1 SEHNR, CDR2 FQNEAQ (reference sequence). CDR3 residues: CASSLVPQGYNEQFF. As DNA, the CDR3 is TGTGCCAGCAGCTTAGTTCCCCAGGGGTACAATGAGCAGTTCTTC.

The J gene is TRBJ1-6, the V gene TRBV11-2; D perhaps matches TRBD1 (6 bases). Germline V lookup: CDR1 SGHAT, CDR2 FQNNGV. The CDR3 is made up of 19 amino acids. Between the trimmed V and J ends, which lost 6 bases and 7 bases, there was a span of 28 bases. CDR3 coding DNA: TGTGCCAGCAGACCAGGGGTCAGGGGCCCGGGCGCGACCAATTCACCCCTCCACTTT. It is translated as CASRPGVRGPGATNSPLHF.

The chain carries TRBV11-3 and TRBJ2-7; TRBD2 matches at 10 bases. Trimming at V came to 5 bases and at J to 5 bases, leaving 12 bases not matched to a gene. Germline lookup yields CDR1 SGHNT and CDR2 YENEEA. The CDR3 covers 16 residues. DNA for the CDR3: TGTGCCAGCAGCACGGGACTAGCGCCCTTCGGGAACGAGCAGTACTTC. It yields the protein CASSTGLAPFGNEQYF.

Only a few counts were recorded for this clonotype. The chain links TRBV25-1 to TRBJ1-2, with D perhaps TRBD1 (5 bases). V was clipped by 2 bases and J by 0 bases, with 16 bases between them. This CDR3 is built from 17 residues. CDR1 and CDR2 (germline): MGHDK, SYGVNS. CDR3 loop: CASSEKQAGRSNYGYTF. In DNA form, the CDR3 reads TGTGCCAGCAGTGAAAAACAGGCAGGCCGATCTAACTATGGCTACACCTTC.

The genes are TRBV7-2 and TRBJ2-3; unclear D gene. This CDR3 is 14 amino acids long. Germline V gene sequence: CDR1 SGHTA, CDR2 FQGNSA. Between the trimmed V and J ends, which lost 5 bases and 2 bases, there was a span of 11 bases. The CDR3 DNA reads TGTGCCAGCAGCCCCGGGCCGATCACAGATACGCAGTATTTT. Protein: CASSPGPITDTQYF.

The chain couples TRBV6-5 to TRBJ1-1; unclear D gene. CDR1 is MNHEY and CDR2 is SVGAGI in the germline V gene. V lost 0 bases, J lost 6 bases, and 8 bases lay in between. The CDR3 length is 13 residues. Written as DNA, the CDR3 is TGTGCCAGCAGTTACTCTGGGAGGGCTGAAGCTTTCTTT. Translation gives CASSYSGRAEAFF.

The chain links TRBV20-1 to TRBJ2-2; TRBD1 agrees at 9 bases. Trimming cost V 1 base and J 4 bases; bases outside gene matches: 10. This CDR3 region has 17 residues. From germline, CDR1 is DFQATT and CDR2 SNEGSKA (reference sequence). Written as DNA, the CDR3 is TGCAGTGCTAGAGCACAGGGGGCGGGTCTCGGCACCGGGGAGCTGTTTTTT. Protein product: CSARAQGAGLGTGELFF.

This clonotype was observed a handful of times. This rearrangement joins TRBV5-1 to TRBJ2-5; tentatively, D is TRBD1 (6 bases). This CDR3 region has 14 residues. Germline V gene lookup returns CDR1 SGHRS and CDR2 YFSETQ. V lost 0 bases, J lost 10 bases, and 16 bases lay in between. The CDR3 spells CASSLGPLQGGQYF. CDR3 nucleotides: TGCGCCAGCAGCTTGGGCCCTCTCCAAGGGGGCCAGTACTTC.

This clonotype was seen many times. The CDR3 here is CASSQGDGGPGTDTQYF. For the CDR3, the DNA is TGTGCCAGCAGCCAAGGAGACGGGGGGCCTGGCACAGATACGCAGTATTTT. The chain links TRBV4-2 to TRBJ2-3; possible D gene TRBD2, 7 bases. The CDR3 runs 17 residues. Per the germline V gene, CDR1 is LGHNA and CDR2 is YNFKEQ. Trimming took 1 base from V and 1 from J, leaving 15 bases between them.

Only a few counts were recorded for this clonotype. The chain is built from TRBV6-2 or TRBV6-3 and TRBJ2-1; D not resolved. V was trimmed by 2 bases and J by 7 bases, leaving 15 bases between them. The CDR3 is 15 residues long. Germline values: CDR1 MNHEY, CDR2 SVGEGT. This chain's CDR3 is CASSYERVGKNEQFF. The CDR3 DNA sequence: TGTGCCAGCAGTTACGAAAGGGTGGGAAAAAATGAGCAGTTCTTC.

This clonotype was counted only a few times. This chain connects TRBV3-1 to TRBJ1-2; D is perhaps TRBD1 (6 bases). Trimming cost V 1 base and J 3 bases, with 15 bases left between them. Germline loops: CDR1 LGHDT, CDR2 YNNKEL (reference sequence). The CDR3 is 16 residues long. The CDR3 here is CASSQVGGGGDYGYTF. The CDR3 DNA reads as TGTGCCAGCAGCCAAGTGGGGGGGGGCGGCGACTATGGCTACACCTTC.

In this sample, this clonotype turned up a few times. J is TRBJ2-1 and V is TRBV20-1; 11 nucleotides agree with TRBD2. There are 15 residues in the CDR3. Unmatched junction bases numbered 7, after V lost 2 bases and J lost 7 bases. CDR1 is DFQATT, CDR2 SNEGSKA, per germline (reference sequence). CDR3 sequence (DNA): TGCAGTGCTAGAACTACTAGCGGGAGTTGGAATGAGCAGTTCTTC. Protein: CSARTTSGSWNEQFF.

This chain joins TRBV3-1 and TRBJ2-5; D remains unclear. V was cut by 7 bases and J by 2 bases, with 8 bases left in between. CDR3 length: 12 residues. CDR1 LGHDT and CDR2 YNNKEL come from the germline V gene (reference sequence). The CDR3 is CASMGGQETQYF. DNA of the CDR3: TGTGCCAGCATGGGCGGTCAAGAGACCCAGTACTTC.